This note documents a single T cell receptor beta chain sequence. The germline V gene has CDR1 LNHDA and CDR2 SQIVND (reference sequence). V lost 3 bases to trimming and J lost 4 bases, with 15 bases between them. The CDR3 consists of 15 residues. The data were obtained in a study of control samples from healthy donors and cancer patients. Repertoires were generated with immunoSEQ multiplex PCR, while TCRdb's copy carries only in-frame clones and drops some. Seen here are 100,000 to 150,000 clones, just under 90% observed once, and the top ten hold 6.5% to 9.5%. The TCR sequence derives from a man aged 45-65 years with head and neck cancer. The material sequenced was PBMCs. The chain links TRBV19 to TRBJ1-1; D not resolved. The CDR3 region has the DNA TGTGCCAGTAGTATGCTTACCGCGGGTGTCACTGAAGCTTTCTTT. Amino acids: CASSMLTAGVTEAFF.